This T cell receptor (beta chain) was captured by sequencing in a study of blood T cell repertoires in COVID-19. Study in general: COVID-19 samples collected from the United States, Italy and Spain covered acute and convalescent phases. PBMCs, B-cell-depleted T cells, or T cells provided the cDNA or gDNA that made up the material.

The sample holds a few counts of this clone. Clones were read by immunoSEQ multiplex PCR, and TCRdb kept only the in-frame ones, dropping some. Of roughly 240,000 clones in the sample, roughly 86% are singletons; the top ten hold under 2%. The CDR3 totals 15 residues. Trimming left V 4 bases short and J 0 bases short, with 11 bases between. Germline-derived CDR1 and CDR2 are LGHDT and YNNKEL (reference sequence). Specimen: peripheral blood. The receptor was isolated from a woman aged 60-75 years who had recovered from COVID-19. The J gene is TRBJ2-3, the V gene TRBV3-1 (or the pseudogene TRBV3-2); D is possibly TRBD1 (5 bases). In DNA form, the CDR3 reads TGTGCCAGCAGCCCCCCAGGGCTTAGCACAGATACGCAGTATTTT. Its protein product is CASSPPGLSTDTQYF.